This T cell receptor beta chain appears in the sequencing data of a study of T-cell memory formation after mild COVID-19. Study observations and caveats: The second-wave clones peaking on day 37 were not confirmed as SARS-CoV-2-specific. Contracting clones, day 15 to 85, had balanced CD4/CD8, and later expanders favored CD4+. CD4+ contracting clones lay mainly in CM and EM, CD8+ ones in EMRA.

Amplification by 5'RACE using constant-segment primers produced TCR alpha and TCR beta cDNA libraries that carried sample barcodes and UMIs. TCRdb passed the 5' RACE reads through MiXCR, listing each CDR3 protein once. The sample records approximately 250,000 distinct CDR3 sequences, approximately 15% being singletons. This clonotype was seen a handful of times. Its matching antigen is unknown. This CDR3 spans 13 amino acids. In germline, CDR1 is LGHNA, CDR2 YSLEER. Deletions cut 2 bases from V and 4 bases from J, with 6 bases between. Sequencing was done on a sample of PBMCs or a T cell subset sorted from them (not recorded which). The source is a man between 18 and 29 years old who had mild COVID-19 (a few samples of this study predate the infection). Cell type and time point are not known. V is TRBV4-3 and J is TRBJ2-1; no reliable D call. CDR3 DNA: TGCGCCAGCAGCCAACTACTTTACAATGAGCAGTTCTTC. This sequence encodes CASSQLLYNEQFF.